One and the same sample provided the 27 T cell receptor beta chains below, sequenced in a study of cytomegalovirus exposure and HLA in healthy donors. The PCR ran on 60 Vbeta and 13 Jbeta primers. The method was immunoSEQ multiplex PCR; TCRdb's version includes in-frame clones alone and lacks a portion of them. The listing records about 160,000 clones. The specimen was PBMCs. All receptors derive from a young man in good health and CMV-seronegative.

The chain employs TRBV7-8 and TRBJ1-2; perhaps TRBD1 as D (6 bases). The CDR3 contains 14 residues. Germline lookup yields CDR1 SGHVS and CDR2 FQNEAQ. Deletions cut 0 bases from V and 6 bases from J, with 11 bases between. The CDR3 spells CASSLAGGGHGYTF. CDR3 DNA: TGTGCCAGCAGCTTAGCAGGGGGGGGTCATGGCTACACCTTC.

This sequence joins TRBV4-1 and TRBJ1-1, with TRBD1 identical over 7 bases. The CDR3 spans 14 residues. The V gene's germline CDR1 is MGHRA and CDR2 YSYEKL. Unmatched junction bases numbered 5, after V lost 1 base and J lost 6 bases. The CDR3 sequence is CASSQVTGIAEAFF. CDR3 nucleotide sequence: TGCGCCAGCAGCCAAGTGACAGGGATCGCTGAAGCTTTCTTT.

On this clone: The sample has other DNA sequences that encode this CDR3 too. The chain couples TRBV6-5 to TRBJ1-2; no firm D call. This CDR3 comprises 11 residues. With 7 bases removed from V and 6 bases from J, the gap between germline ends came to 9 bases. The germline V gene has CDR1 MNHEY and CDR2 SVGAGI. This CDR3 reads CASTRGDGYTF. CDR3 bases: TGTGCCAGCACCCGAGGAGATGGCTACACCTTC.

The rearrangement links TRBV5-4 to TRBJ2-5; D is perhaps TRBD1 (5 bases). Germline CDR1 is SGHNT and CDR2 is YYREEE (reference sequence). V was pared by 1 base and J by 2 bases, with 12 bases between. CDR3 length: 15 amino acids. The CDR3 nucleotides read TGTGCCAGCAGCTTGAATACAGGCACTCAAGAGACCCAGTACTTC. Protein: CASSLNTGTQETQYF.

V gene TRBV10-2 combines with J gene TRBJ2-1; 10 positions match TRBD1. Germline lookup yields CDR1 WSHSY and CDR2 SAAADI. Losses at the gene ends were 5 bases for V and 5 bases for J; bases not matched to a gene: 3. The CDR3 sequence is 14 residues long. The CDR3 protein is CASSWGTGDNEQFF. The CDR3 DNA is TGCGCCAGCAGTTGGGGGACAGGGGACAATGAGCAGTTCTTC.

In DNA, the CDR3 is TGTGCCAGCAGCTCGAGGGGACAGTCCTATGGCTACACCTTC. It codes for CASSSRGQSYGYTF. This chain links TRBV5-6 with TRBJ1-2; 7 positions agree with TRBD1. The CDR3 is 14 residues long. V was pared by 3 bases and J by 4 bases, with 6 bases of the junction left unmatched. Germline V gives CDR1 SGHDT, CDR2 YYEEEE. Full variable domain (rest looked up from reference TRBV5-6 and TRBJ1-2): DAGVTQSPTHLIKTRGQQVTLRCSPKSGHDTVSWYQQALGQGPQFIFQYYEEEERQRGNFPDRFSGHQFPNYSSELNVNALLLGDSALYLCASSSRGQSYGYTFGSGTRLTVV.

The rearrangement uses TRBV5-1 and TRBJ1-6, with 8 bases matching TRBD1. V dropped 4 bases and J dropped 10; count of bases not matched to a gene: 7. The germline V gene has CDR1 SGHRS and CDR2 YFSETQ. CDR3 length: 14 amino acids. CDR3 sequence (DNA): TGCGCCAGCAGCCCGGACAGGGAAAGCTCACCCCTCCACTTT. It codes for CASSPDRESSPLHF.

The chain carries TRBV12-2 and TRBJ1-4; the tabulated D call, TRBD1, remains unverified against the DNA. TRBV12-2 is deemed a pseudogene. The CDR3 consists of 15 residues. CDR3 loop: CASRSADREDEKLFF. In DNA, the CDR3 is TGTGCAAGTCGCTCGGCGGACAGGGAGGATGAAAAACTGTTTTTT.

The genes are TRBV7-3 and TRBJ1-1, with D possibly being TRBD1 (5 bases). This CDR3 comprises 17 residues. Germline V gene lookup returns CDR1 SGHTA and CDR2 FQGTGA. V lost 5 bases and J lost 1, with 20 bases in between. This CDR3 is CASSPQGRASGNTEAFF. The DNA of the CDR3 is TGTGCCAGCAGCCCCCAGGGTAGGGCTTCCGGGAACACTGAAGCTTTCTTT.

The chain carries TRBV11-2 and TRBJ2-1; the match to TRBD2 covers 8 bases. This CDR3 contains 16 residues. Germline loops: CDR1 SGHAT, CDR2 FQNNGV. V shed 0 bases and J 6 bases; nucleotides not matched to a gene: 7. CDR3 sequence reads: CASSLDGTRFRNEQFF. The CDR3 bases are TGTGCCAGCAGCTTAGACGGGACTAGGTTTCGCAATGAGCAGTTCTTC. Combining the CDR3 with reference TRBV11-2 and TRBJ2-1 gives the whole variable domain EAGVAQSPRYKIIEKRQSVAFWCNPISGHATLYWYQQILGQGPKLLIQFQNNGVVDDSQLPKDRFSAERLKGVDSTLKIQPAKLEDSAVYLCASSLDGTRFRNEQFFGPGTRLTVL.

This chain joins TRBV28 and TRBJ2-1, with no clear D. Germline values: CDR1 MDHEN, CDR2 SYDVKM. Trimming stripped 10 bases from V and 0 bases from J, with 10 bases between. The CDR3 has 13 residues. This CDR3 is CATFPSSYNEQFF. The CDR3 DNA is TGTGCCACCTTTCCGAGCTCCTACAATGAGCAGTTCTTC.

V and J are TRBV9 and TRBJ2-2; perhaps TRBD2 as D (7 bases). The ends were cut back, 4 bases at V and 7 bases at J, with 20 bases in the middle. Per germline, CDR1 SGDLS and CDR2 YYNGEE. The CDR3 covers 16 residues. The CDR3 here is CASSPRMRGLDGELFF. CDR3 sequence (DNA): TGTGCCAGCAGCCCCCGAATGCGGGGGCTGGACGGGGAGCTGTTTTTT.

The chain links TRBV5-1 to TRBJ1-4, with TRBD1 matching 7 bases. V gave up 2 bases and J gave up 8 bases; unmatched junction bases: 9. Germline values: CDR1 SGHRS, CDR2 YFSETQ. The CDR3 is 15 residues long. Here the CDR3 reads CASSLTGEVGEKLFF. CDR3 in DNA: TGCGCCAGCAGCTTAACAGGGGAAGTAGGCGAAAAACTGTTTTTT.

The chain has TRBV30 and TRBJ1-2, with D possibly matching TRBD1 (5 bases). The CDR3 consists of 16 residues. The germline V and J ends were trimmed by 0 bases and 0 bases, with 14 bases remaining between them. Germline lookup yields CDR1 GTSNPN and CDR2 SVGIG (reference sequence). The CDR3 nucleotides read TGTGCCTGGAGTGTCCTAGACAGCTTTCCTAACTATGGCTACACCTTC. Its translation is CAWSVLDSFPNYGYTF.

The chain links TRBV7-9 to TRBJ2-7; 8 bases are shared with TRBD1. The germline gives CDR1 SEHNR, CDR2 FQNEAQ (reference sequence). Losses at the gene ends were 2 bases for V and 7 bases for J; bases not matched to a gene: 4. This CDR3 comprises 13 residues. The chain's CDR3 is CASSLQGAGEQYF. DNA of the CDR3: TGTGCCAGCAGCTTACAGGGGGCCGGAGAGCAGTACTTC.

The chain carries TRBV21-1 and TRBJ2-7; the tabulated D call, TRBD2, remains unverified against the DNA. TRBV21-1 is a pseudogene segment. This CDR3 is 17 amino acids long. CDR3 in amino acids: CASSKRKNGLATYEQYF. In nucleotides, the CDR3 is TGTGCCAGCAGCAAAAGAAAGAACGGACTAGCCACCTACGAGCAGTACTTC.

The CDR3 sequence: CASSYRPGLGNTIYF. The DNA of the CDR3 is TGTGCCAGCAGTTATCGGCCGGGACTTGGAAACACCATATATTTT. The chain joins TRBV27 to TRBJ1-3, with a possible D match to TRBD1 (5 bases). The CDR3 runs 15 residues. The germline V gene has CDR1 MNHEY and CDR2 SMNVEV (reference sequence). Trimming took 4 bases from V and 3 from J, leaving 13 bases between them.

CDR3 sequence: CASSSETGFPSYEQYF. The CDR3 bases are TGTGCCAGCAGCTCCGAAACAGGGTTCCCCTCCTACGAGCAGTACTTC. The chain carries TRBV11-3 and TRBJ2-7; maybe TRBD1 (6 bases). The length of the CDR3 is 16 residues. Germline V gene sequence: CDR1 SGHNT, CDR2 YENEEA. V was clipped by 4 bases and J by 0 bases, with 16 bases between them.

Comments on this clone: The sample carries other DNA sequences with the same CDR3. The rearrangement uses TRBV6-1 and TRBJ1-1, with TRBD1 identical over 10 bases. This CDR3 contains 15 residues. CDR1 MNHNS and CDR2 SASEGT come from the germline V gene. The ends lost 3 bases at V and 5 bases at J; junction bases unmatched: 6. In nucleotides, the CDR3 is TGTGCCAGCAGTGAGCCCGGGACAGGGGAGACTGAAGCTTTCTTT. As protein: CASSEPGTGETEAFF.

The chain combines TRBV6-5 with TRBJ1-4, with D possibly TRBD1 on 6 matching bases. CDR3 size: 14 residues. V lost 6 bases, J lost 8 bases, and 16 bases lay in between. In germline, CDR1 is MNHEY, CDR2 SVGAGI. The CDR3 protein is CASRFQGFGEKLFF. In DNA form, the CDR3 reads TGTGCCAGCAGATTTCAGGGGTTCGGAGAAAAACTGTTTTTT.

The V call is TRBV6-1, the J call TRBJ2-7; D ambiguous. Trimming cost V 4 bases and J 3 bases, with 7 bases left between them. The CDR3 contains 12 residues. Germline assignment: CDR1 MNHNS and CDR2 SASEGT. In nucleotides, the CDR3 is TGTGCCAGCAGTGGCCTATTCTACGAGCAGTACTTC. This translates into CASSGLFYEQYF.

This chain links TRBV20-1 with TRBJ1-2; D is unresolved. The germline CDR1 and CDR2 sequences are DFQATT and SNEGSKA (reference sequence). V lost 6 bases to trimming and J lost 8 bases, with 13 bases between them. The CDR3 has 11 residues. In nucleotides, the CDR3 is TGCAGTGCAAATTGGCGGGAAGGCTACACCTTC. Encoded protein: CSANWREGYTF.

CDR3 bases: TGTGCCAGCACCAGAACGTTGTTAGATACGCAGTATTTT. It encodes CASTRTLLDTQYF. This chain joins TRBV27 and TRBJ2-3; no clear D. Germline-derived CDR1 and CDR2 are MNHEY and SMNVEV (reference sequence). The CDR3 loop spans 13 amino acids. Trimming pared 7 bases from V and 5 bases from J, leaving 13 bases between.

The chain joins TRBV30 to TRBJ2-2, with 12 bases identical to TRBD2. There are 14 residues in the CDR3. Germline V gene lookup returns CDR1 GTSNPN and CDR2 SVGIG (reference sequence). Losses at the gene ends were 4 bases for V and 5 bases for J; bases not matched to a gene: 2. The CDR3 loop is CAWTSGRETGELFF. The CDR3 nucleotides are TGTGCCTGGACTAGCGGGAGGGAGACCGGGGAGCTGTTTTTT.

This chain links TRBV28 with TRBJ2-7, with TRBD2 identical over 12 bases. Germline CDR1 is MDHEN and CDR2 is SYDVKM. The junction had 3 bases not matched to a gene; V was cut back by 5 bases and J by 4 bases. The CDR3 has 14 amino acids. CDR3 DNA: TGTGCCAGCAGTCCTGGGACTAGCGGGTACGAGCAGTACTTC. Translated, it gives CASSPGTSGYEQYF. The whole variable domain, remainder taken from reference TRBV28 and TRBJ2-7, is DVKVTQSSRYLVKRTGEKVFLECVQDMDHENMFWYRQDPGLGLRLIYFSYDVKMKEKGDIPEGYSVSREKKERFSLILESASTNQTSMYLCASSPGTSGYEQYFGPGTRLTVT.

The V and J genes are TRBV19 and TRBJ2-3, with 12 bases identical to TRBD2. Losses at the gene ends were 6 bases for V and 0 bases for J; bases not matched to a gene: 16. This CDR3 comprises 20 residues. Per the germline V gene, CDR1 is LNHDA and CDR2 is SQIVND (reference sequence). CDR3 region: CASRTRTSGTFPLSTDTQYF. The DNA of the CDR3 is TGTGCCAGTAGGACCCGGACTAGCGGGACCTTCCCGCTTAGCACAGATACGCAGTATTTT.

This chain uses TRBV9 with TRBJ2-3, with TRBD2 matching over 8 bases. Germline CDR1 and CDR2: SGDLS and YYNGEE. This CDR3 has 15 amino acids. V shed 3 bases, J shed 2 bases, and the junction held 5 bases outside the gene matches. The CDR3 DNA follows: TGTGCCAGCAGCGATCTAGCGGGCATCACAGATACGCAGTATTTT. This sequence encodes CASSDLAGITDTQYF.